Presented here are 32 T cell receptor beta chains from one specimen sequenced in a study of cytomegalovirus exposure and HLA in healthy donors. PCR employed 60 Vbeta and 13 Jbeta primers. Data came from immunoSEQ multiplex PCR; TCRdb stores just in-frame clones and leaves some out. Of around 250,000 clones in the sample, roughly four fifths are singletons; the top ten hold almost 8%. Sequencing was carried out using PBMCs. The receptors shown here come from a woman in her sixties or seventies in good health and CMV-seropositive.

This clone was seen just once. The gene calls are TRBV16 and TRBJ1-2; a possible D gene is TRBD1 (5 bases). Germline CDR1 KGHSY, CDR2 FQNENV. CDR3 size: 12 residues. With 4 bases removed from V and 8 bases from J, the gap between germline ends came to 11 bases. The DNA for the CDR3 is TGTGCCAGCAGCCCCAGGGATTGGGGCTACACCTTC. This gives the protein CASSPRDWGYTF.

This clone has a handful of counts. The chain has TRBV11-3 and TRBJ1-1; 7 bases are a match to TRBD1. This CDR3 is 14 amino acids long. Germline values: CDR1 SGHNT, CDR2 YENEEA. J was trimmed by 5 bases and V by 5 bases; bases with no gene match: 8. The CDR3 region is CASSRDRAGTEAFF. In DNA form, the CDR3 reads TGTGCCAGCAGCCGTGACAGGGCGGGAACTGAAGCTTTCTTT.

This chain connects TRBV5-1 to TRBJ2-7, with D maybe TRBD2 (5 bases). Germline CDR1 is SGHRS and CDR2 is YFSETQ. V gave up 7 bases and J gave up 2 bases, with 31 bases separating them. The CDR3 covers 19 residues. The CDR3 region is CASRRSKDPAIAPTYEQYF. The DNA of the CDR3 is TGCGCCAGCCGAAGAAGCAAGGACCCCGCGATAGCGCCCACCTACGAGCAGTACTTC.

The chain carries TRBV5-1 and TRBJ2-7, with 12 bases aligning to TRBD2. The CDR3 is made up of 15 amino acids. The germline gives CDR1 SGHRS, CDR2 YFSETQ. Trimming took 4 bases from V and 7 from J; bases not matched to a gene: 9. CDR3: CASSLSSGRAEEQYF. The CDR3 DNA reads TGCGCCAGCAGCCTCTCTAGCGGGAGGGCAGAGGAGCAGTACTTC.

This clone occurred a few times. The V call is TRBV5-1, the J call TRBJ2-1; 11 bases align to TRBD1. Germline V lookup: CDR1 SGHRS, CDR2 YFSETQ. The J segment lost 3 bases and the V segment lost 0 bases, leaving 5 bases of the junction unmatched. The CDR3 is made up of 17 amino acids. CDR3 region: CASSLGRDRGYYNEQFF. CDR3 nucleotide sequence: TGCGCCAGCAGCTTGGGAAGGGACAGGGGGTACTACAATGAGCAGTTCTTC.

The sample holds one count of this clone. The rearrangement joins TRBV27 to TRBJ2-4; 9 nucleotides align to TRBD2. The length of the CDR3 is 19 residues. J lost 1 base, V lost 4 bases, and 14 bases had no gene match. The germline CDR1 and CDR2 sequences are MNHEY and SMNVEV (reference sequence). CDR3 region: CASSSGLAFSRGAKNIQYF. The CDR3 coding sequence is TGTGCCAGCAGTTCGGGACTAGCCTTCTCCCGGGGGGCCAAAAACATTCAGTACTTC.

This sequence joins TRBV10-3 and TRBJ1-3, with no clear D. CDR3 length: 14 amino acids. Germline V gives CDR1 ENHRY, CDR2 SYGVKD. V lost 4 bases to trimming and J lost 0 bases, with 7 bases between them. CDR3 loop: CAISVGSSGNTIYF. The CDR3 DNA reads TGTGCCATCAGTGTCGGTAGCTCTGGAAACACCATATATTTT.

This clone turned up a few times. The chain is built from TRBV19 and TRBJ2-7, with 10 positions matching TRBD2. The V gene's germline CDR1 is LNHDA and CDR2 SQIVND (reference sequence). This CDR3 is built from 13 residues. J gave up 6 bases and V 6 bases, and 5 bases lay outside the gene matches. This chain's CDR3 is CASRVAGGSEQYF. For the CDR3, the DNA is TGTGCCAGTAGGGTAGCGGGAGGAAGCGAGCAGTACTTC.

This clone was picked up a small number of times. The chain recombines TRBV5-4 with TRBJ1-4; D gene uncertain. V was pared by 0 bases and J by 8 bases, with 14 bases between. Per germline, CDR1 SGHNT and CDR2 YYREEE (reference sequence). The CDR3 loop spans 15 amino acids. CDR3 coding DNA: TGTGCCAGCAGCTTGGCCCTCGGCAGCGGGGAAAAACTGTTTTTT. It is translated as CASSLALGSGEKLFF. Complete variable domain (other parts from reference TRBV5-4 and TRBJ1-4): ETGVTQSPTHLIKTRGQQVTLRCSSQSGHNTVSWYQQALGQGPQFIFQYYREEENGRGNFPPRFSGLQFPNYSSELNVNALELDDSALYLCASSLALGSGEKLFFGSGTQLSVL.

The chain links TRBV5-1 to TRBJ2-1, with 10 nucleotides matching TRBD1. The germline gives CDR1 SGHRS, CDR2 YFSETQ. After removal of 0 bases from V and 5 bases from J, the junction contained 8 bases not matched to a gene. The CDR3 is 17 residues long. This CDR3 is CASSLGISGQGNNEQFF. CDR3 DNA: TGCGCCAGCAGCTTGGGCATATCGGGACAGGGGAACAATGAGCAGTTCTTC.

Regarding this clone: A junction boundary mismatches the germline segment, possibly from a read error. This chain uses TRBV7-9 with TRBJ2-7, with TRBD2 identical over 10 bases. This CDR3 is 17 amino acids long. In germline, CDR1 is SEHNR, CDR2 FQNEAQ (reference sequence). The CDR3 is CSSSLGLGTSASEIQYF. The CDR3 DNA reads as TGTTCCAGCAGCTTGGGACTGGGGACTAGCGCCTCGGAGATACAGTACTTC. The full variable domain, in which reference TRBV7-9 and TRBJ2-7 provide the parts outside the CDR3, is DTGVSQNPRHKITKRGQNVTFRCDPISEHNRLYWYRQTLGQGPEFLTYFQNEAQLEKSRLLSDRFSAERPKGSFSTLEIQRTEQGDSAMYLCSSSLGLGTSASEIQYFGPGTRLTVT.

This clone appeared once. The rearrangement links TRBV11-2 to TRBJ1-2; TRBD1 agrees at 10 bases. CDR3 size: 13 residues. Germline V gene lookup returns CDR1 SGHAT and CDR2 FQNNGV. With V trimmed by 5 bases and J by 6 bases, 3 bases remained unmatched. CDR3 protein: CASSGTGENGYTF. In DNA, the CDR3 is TGTGCCAGCAGCGGGACAGGGGAAAATGGCTACACCTTC.

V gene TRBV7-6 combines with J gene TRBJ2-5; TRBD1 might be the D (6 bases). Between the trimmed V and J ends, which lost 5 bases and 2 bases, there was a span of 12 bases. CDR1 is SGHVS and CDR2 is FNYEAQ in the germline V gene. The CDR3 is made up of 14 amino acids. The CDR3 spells CASSLPGQQETQYF. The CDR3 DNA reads TGTGCCAGCAGCCTTCCGGGACAACAAGAGACCCAGTACTTC.

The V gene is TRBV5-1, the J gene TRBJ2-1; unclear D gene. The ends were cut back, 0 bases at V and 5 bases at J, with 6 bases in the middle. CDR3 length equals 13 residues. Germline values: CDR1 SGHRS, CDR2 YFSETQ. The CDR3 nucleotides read TGCGCCAGCAGCTTGGGTCCAGACAATGAGCAGTTCTTC. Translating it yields CASSLGPDNEQFF.

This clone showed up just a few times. The CDR3 protein is CASSYGEWQPQHF. CDR3 DNA: TGTGCCAGCAGTTATGGTGAGTGGCAGCCCCAGCATTTT. The rearrangement joins TRBV6-6 to TRBJ1-5; no clear D. The CDR3 has 13 amino acids. V lost 3 bases and J 7 bases, leaving 10 bases between the germline ends. CDR1 and CDR2 (germline): MNHNY, SVGAGI (reference sequence).

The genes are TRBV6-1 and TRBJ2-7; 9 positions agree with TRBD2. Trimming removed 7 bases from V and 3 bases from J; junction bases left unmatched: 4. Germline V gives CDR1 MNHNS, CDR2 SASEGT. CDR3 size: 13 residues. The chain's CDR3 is CASIISGGYEQYF. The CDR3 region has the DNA TGTGCCAGCATTATTAGCGGGGGCTACGAGCAGTACTTC.

CDR3 coding DNA: TGCGCCAGCAGTGAGTCGATAGGTGGGAGTTACGCCGAGCAGTACTTC. Translating it yields CASSESIGGSYAEQYF. The rearrangement joins TRBV10-1 to TRBJ2-7, with D tentatively TRBD2 (5 bases). Germline lookup yields CDR1 WNHNN and CDR2 SYGVQD (reference sequence). The CDR3 sequence is 16 residues long. Deletions cut 0 bases from V and 6 bases from J, with 18 bases between.

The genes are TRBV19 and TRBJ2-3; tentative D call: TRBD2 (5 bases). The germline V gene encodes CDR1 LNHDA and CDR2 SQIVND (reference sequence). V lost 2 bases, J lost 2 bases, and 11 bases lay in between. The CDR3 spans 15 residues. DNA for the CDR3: TGTGCCAGTAGTATACTCACGGGGTACACAGATACGCAGTATTTT. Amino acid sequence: CASSILTGYTDTQYF.

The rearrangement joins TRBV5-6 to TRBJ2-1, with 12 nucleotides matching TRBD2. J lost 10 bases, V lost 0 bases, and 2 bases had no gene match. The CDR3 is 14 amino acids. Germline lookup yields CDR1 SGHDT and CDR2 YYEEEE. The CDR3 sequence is CASSLASGRAEQFF. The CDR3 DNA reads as TGTGCCAGCAGCTTGGCTAGCGGGAGGGCCGAGCAGTTCTTC.

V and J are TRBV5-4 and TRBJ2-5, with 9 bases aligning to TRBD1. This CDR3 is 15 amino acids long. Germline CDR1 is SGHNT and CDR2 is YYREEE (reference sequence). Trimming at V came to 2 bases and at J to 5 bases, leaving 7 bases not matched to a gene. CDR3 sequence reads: CASSFGTGFKETQYF. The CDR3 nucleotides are TGTGCCAGCAGCTTTGGGACAGGGTTTAAGGAGACCCAGTACTTC. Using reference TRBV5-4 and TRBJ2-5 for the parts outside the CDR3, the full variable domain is ETGVTQSPTHLIKTRGQQVTLRCSSQSGHNTVSWYQQALGQGPQFIFQYYREEENGRGNFPPRFSGLQFPNYSSELNVNALELDDSALYLCASSFGTGFKETQYFGPGTRLLVL.

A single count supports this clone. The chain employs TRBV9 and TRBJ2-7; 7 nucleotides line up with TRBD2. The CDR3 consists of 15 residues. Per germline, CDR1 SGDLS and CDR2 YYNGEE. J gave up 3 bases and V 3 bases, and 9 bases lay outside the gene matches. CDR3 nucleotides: TGTGCCAGCAGCGAGTTCCCCGGGACTAACTACGAGCAGTACTTC. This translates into CASSEFPGTNYEQYF.

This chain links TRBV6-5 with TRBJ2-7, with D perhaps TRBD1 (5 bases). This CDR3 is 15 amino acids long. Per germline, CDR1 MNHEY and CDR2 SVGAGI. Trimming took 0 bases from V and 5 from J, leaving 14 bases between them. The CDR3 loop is CASSYSGPGRHEQYF. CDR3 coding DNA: TGTGCCAGCAGTTACTCAGGGCCAGGGCGTCACGAGCAGTACTTC.

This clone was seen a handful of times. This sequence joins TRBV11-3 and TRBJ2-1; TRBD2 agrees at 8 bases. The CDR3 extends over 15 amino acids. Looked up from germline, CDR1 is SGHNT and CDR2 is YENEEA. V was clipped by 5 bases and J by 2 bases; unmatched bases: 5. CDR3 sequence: CASSRAGAPYNEQFF. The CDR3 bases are TGTGCCAGCAGCCGAGCGGGAGCCCCCTACAATGAGCAGTTCTTC.

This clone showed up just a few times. In DNA form, the CDR3 reads TGTGCCAGCAGCGTAGGACTAGCTCGTGCCTCCTACAATGAGCAGTTCTTC. Translated, it gives CASSVGLARASYNEQFF. The V call is TRBV9, the J call TRBJ2-1; 7 bases match TRBD2. With V trimmed by 0 bases and J by 0 bases, 6 bases remained unmatched. Germline CDR1 and CDR2: SGDLS and YYNGEE. The CDR3 is 17 amino acids. Supplemented by reference TRBV9 and TRBJ2-1, the full variable domain reads DSGVTQTPKHLITATGQRVTLRCSPRSGDLSVYWYQQSLDQGLQFLIQYYNGEERAKGNILERFSAQQFPDLHSELNLSSLELGDSALYFCASSVGLARASYNEQFFGPGTRLTVL.

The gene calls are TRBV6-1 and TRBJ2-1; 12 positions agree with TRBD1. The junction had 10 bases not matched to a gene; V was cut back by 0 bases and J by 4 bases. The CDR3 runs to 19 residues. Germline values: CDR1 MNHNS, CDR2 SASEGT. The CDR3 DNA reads TGTGCCAGCAGTGAAGCCTCCGGGACAGGGGGCGGGAGGTACAATGAGCAGTTCTTC. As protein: CASSEASGTGGGRYNEQFF.

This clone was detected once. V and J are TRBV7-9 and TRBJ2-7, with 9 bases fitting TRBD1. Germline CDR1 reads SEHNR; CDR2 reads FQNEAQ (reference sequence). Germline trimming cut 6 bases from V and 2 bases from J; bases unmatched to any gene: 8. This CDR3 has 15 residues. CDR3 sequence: CASREDRGRTYEQYF. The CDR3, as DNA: TGTGCCAGCAGGGAGGACAGGGGAAGGACCTACGAGCAGTACTTC.

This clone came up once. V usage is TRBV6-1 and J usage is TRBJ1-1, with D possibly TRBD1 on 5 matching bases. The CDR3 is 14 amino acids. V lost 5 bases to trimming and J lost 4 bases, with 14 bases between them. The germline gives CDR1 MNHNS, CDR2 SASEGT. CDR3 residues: CASSWPGGRTEAFF. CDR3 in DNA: TGTGCCAGCAGTTGGCCGGGGGGTCGCACTGAAGCTTTCTTT.

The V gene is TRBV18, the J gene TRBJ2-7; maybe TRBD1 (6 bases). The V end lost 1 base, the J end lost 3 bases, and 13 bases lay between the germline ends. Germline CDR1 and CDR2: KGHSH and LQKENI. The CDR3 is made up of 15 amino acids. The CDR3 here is CASSPRSPGDYEQYF. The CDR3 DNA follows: TGTGCCAGCTCACCACGGTCTCCAGGGGACTACGAGCAGTACTTC.

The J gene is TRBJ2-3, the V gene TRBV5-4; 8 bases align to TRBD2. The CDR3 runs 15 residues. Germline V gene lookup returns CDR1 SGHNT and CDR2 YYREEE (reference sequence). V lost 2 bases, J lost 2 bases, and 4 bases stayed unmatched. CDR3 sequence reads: CASSLLAEDTDTQYF. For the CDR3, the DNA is TGTGCCAGCAGCTTACTAGCGGAGGACACAGATACGCAGTATTTT. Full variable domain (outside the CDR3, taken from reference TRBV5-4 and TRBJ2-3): ETGVTQSPTHLIKTRGQQVTLRCSSQSGHNTVSWYQQALGQGPQFIFQYYREEENGRGNFPPRFSGLQFPNYSSELNVNALELDDSALYLCASSLLAEDTDTQYFGPGTRLTVL.

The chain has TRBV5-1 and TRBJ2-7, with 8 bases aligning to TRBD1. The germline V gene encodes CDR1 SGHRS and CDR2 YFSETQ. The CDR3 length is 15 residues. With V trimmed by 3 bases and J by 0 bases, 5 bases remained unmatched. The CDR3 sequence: CASSSGQGSSYEQYF. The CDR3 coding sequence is TGCGCCAGCAGCTCCGGACAGGGAAGCTCCTACGAGCAGTACTTC.

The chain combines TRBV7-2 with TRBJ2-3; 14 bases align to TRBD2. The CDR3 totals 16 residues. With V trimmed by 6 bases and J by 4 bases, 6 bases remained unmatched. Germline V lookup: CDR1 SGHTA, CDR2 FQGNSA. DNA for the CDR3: TGTGCCAGCAGATGGACTAGCGGGAGGATGGCAGATACGCAGTATTTT. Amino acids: CASRWTSGRMADTQYF.

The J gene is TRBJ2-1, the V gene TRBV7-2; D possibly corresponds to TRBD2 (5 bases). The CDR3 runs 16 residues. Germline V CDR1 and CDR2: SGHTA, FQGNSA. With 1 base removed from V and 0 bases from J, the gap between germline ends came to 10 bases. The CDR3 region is CASSLEAVISYNEQFF. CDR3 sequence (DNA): TGTGCCAGCAGCTTAGAAGCGGTTATCTCCTACAATGAGCAGTTCTTC. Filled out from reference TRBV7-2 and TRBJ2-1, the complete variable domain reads GAGVSQSPSNKVTEKGKDVELRCDPISGHTALYWYRQSLGQGLEFLIYFQGNSAPDKSGLPSDRFSAERTGGSVSTLTIQRTQQEDSAVYLCASSLEAVISYNEQFFGPGTRLTVL.